A single T cell receptor beta chain is shown here with its context. What it binds is not known. Between the trimmed V and J ends, which lost 6 bases and 1 base, there was a span of 12 bases. Germline CDR1 MNHEY, CDR2 SVGAGI. The CDR3 sequence is 14 residues long. These data originate in a study of OX40 agonist ivuxolimab in advanced cancers. Looking at the study overall: Patients were dosed intravenously with ivuxolimab at 0.01 to 10 mg/kg every 2 weeks. Males comprised around 78% of the group, whose mean age was approximately 61 years (range roughly 20 to 85). Prior anti-PD-1, anti-PD-L1 or anti-CTLA-4 therapy did not bar entry, and less than 50% had some. Overall study results and limits: What antigens the expanded peripheral T cells recognized was never established.

Profiling relied on immunoSEQ multiplex PCR, and the TCRdb table lists in-frame clones only, not all of them. This table holds 90,000 to 100,000 clones, about 90% found once. The TCR sequence derives from an adult with an advanced solid tumor such as melanoma, head and neck, liver or kidney cancer. The genes are TRBV6-5 and TRBJ1-2; perhaps TRBD1 as D (6 bases). The sequencing here drew on CD4+ or CD8+ T cells sorted from blood, taken in a trial of the OX40 agonist ivuxolimab. The DNA of the CDR3 is TGTGCCAGCAGCAGGGGACAAATTAACTATGGCTACACCTTC. Amino acids: CASSRGQINYGYTF.